This is a list of T cell receptor beta chains from one sample in a study of T-cell reconstitution after alpha-beta-depleted transplantation in children. TCRdb redid the calling of the PCR reads with MiXCR, one entry per CDR3 protein. The sample has fewer than 750,000 distinct CDR3 sequences, more than 20% seen once. This specimen consisted of PBMCs, obtained before TCRalphabeta/CD19-depleted stem cell transplant. These receptors were collected from a boy under two years old with Wiskott-Aldrich syndrome, due to receive a stem cell transplant. Each CDR3 is given with its conserved first and last residue. The D gene is left open where the match is weak. Clone size is stated in some rows and not others, as once, few, many or a class when expanded.

CDR3nt,CDR3aa,v_gene,abundance,j_gene,d_gene
TGCAGTACGGCTGGGACCGGGACTAGCGGATACACAGATACGCAGTATTTT,CSTAGTGTSGYTDTQYF,TRBV20-1,few,TRBJ2-3,TRBD2
TGCAGCGTTGGGCAGGGAGGGCGAGAAGGTGAAGCTTTCTTT,CSVGQGGREGEAFF,TRBV29-1,few,TRBJ1-1,.
TGTGCCAGCATGGGGGGGGTCCGGGACAATGAGCAGTTCTTC,CASMGGVRDNEQFF,TRBV28,few,TRBJ2-1,TRBD2
TGCGCCAGCAGCTTGGGTTCTAGCGGGACCTATGAGCAGTTCTTC,CASSLGSSGTYEQFF,TRBV5-1,.,TRBJ2-1,TRBD2
TGCGCCAGCAGTGAGGTGGGCCCAGGGGACAATCAGCCCCAGCATTTT,CASSEVGPGDNQPQHF,TRBV10-2,.,TRBJ1-5,.
TGTGCCAGCAGCCTAAGACAGGACAATGAGCAGTTCTTC,CASSLRQDNEQFF,TRBV7-2,few,TRBJ2-1,.
TGTGCCAGCAGTTCCCTAGCGGGAGGAGGATGGAATGAGCAGTTCTTC,CASSSLAGGGWNEQFF,TRBV12-3/TRBV12-4,.,TRBJ2-1,TRBD2
TGCGCCAGCAGCTTGGCCAACGGCCTTTCCTACAATGAGCAGTTCTTC,CASSLANGLSYNEQFF,TRBV5-1,.,TRBJ2-1,.
TGTGCCAGCAGCTTAGAGATAAATGAGCAGTTCTTC,CASSLEINEQFF,TRBV7-9,few,TRBJ2-1,.
TGCGCCAGCAGCTTGGAAGGGGCGGGAGGCAATGAGCAGTTCTTC,CASSLEGAGGNEQFF,TRBV5-1,.,TRBJ2-1,TRBD2
TGTGCCAGCAGCCCTACAGGCTGGACAGGTGACCCCTACAATGAGCAGTTCTTC,CASSPTGWTGDPYNEQFF,TRBV14,.,TRBJ2-1,TRBD1
TGTGCCAGCAGTTACGCAACGAACACCGGGGAGCTGTTTTTT,CASSYATNTGELFF,TRBV6-2/TRBV6-3,.,TRBJ2-2,.
TGCGCCAGCAGCAGGGACGCGTACAATGAGCAGTTCTTC,CASSRDAYNEQFF,TRBV5-1,.,TRBJ2-1,.
TGTGCCAGCAGTCGGACTAGCGGGGTGCAGTATTTT,CASSRTSGVQYF,TRBV6-2/TRBV6-3,few,TRBJ2-3,TRBD2
TGCAGTGCTAGCAGGGAGCCGAGGGCCAATGAGCAGTTCTTC,CSASREPRANEQFF,TRBV20-1,few,TRBJ2-1,.
TGTGCCAGCAGCAAGGACGGTGAAGCTTTCTTT,CASSKDGEAFF,TRBV11-3,.,TRBJ1-1,.
TGTGCCAGCAGCTTAGGGGGGTTGGTGGCCTACGAGCAGTACTTC,CASSLGGLVAYEQYF,TRBV7-2,.,TRBJ2-7,.